Shown below are 28 T cell receptor beta chains from a single sample sequenced in a study of vaccination and CD4 T cells after COVID-19 (dated by TCRdb to 2021 to 2024). These TCRs are of unknown antigen specificity. Interpreted using the paper, the time point label stands for: late sampling 161 to 241 days after vaccination in a few convalescent patients. The meaning of the sample's treatment or condition label: approximately 10-day PBMC culture with coronavirus spike peptide pools or control peptides (ViraFEST assay). Library generation was performed with PCR. Sequencer: Illumina iSeq 100. DNA from cultured CD4+ T cells was subjected to TCR sequencing with the Oncomine TCR Beta short-read assay at the Johns Hopkins FTIC core. Using fastp at Q25 and MiXCR, TCRdb reprocessed the public reads and kept productive beta chains. Rows are combined by CDR3 protein, so each entry shows the most common genes and DNA. The sample yields tens of thousands of distinct CDR3 sequences; around 30% were counted once. About 8.6% of the sample is in the top ten clones.

This material consisted of CD4+ T cells from blood, cultured in vitro, taken about 7 months after SARS-CoV-2 vaccination. These receptors were obtained from a human donor who had recovered from COVID-19.

This clonotype was counted between two and nine times. The chain couples TRBV7-9 to TRBJ1-1; TRBD1 agrees at 7 bases. With V trimmed by 6 bases and J by 4 bases, 8 bases remained unmatched. CDR1 is SEHNR and CDR2 is FQNEAQ in the germline V gene (reference sequence). The CDR3 has 14 residues. The DNA of the CDR3 is TGTGCCAGCAGGCCTACAGGGGTGGGCACTGAAGCTTTCTTT. It is translated as CASRPTGVGTEAFF.

This chain uses TRBV20-1 with TRBJ1-2; 7 bases agree with TRBD1. V dropped 1 base and J dropped 4; count of bases not matched to a gene: 9. Per germline, CDR1 DFQATT and CDR2 SNEGSKA (reference sequence). This CDR3 has 15 amino acids. CDR3 bases: TGCAGTGCTAGAGTCCGACAGGGTCGTCCCTATGGCTACACCTTC. Translating it yields CSARVRQGRPYGYTF.

The table lists this clonotype with a few counts. The genes are TRBV7-8 and TRBJ2-7, with unresolved D. CDR3 length: 14 amino acids. Looked up from germline, CDR1 is SGHVS and CDR2 is FQNEAQ. With 5 bases removed from V and 1 base from J, the gap between germline ends came to 12 bases. CDR3 sequence: CASSRPQGSYEQYF. The CDR3 DNA reads TGTGCCAGCAGCCGTCCCCAAGGGTCCTACGAGCAGTACTTC. The variable domain in full, completed from reference TRBV7-8 and TRBJ2-7, reads GAGVSQSPRYKVAKRGQDVALRCDPISGHVSLFWYQQALGQGPEFLTYFQNEAQLDKSGLPSDRFFAERPEGSVSTLKIQRTQQEDSAVYLCASSRPQGSYEQYFGPGTRLTVT.

The chain has TRBV6-1 and TRBJ2-5; D could derive from TRBD1 or TRBD2 (5 bases each). This CDR3 is 14 amino acids long. V lost 11 bases to trimming and J lost 2 bases, with 18 bases between them. CDR1 and CDR2 (germline): MNHNS, SASEGT. CDR3 nucleotides: TGTGCCGCCGCCGTGGGACGGGCTCAAGAGACCCAGTACTTC. Its protein is CAAAVGRAQETQYF.

This clonotype was found once. The chain recombines TRBV5-1 with TRBJ1-2; 8 bases agree with TRBD1. J was trimmed by 0 bases and V by 4 bases; bases with no gene match: 5. The CDR3 extends over 15 amino acids. Germline V gene data show CDR1 as SGHRS and CDR2 as YFSETQ. CDR3 bases: TGCGCCAGCAGCCAAGGACAGGGATCTAACTATGGCTACACCTTC. This encodes CASSQGQGSNYGYTF.

In this sample, this clonotype is medium-sized. This chain joins TRBV6-8 and TRBJ2-5; tentative D call: TRBD1 (6 bases). V shed 0 bases and J shed 1 base, with 15 bases lying between them. The CDR3 has 17 residues. Germline CDR1 MNHGY, CDR2 SAAAGT. CDR3 sequence: CASSYSGAAERQETQYF. Written as DNA, the CDR3 is TGTGCCAGCAGTTACTCGGGGGCTGCGGAGCGCCAAGAGACCCAGTACTTC.

The chain employs TRBV11-2 and TRBJ2-7, with 9 bases that match TRBD1. CDR3 length: 14 amino acids. Germline-derived CDR1 and CDR2 are SGHAT and FQNNGV. With 6 bases clipped from V and 6 bases from J, the junction kept 9 bases outside the gene matches. CDR3 bases: TGTGCCAGCAGTTATTTACAGGGGGCTTTCGAGCAGTACTTC. It specifies CASSYLQGAFEQYF.

This sequence joins TRBV7-6 and TRBJ2-7; the match to TRBD2 covers 9 bases. This CDR3 comprises 17 residues. V lost 2 bases, J lost 6 bases, and 14 bases stayed unmatched. Germline V CDR1 and CDR2: SGHVS, FNYEAQ. The DNA of the CDR3 is TGTGCCAGCAGCTTAACCTCCACTGCGGGAGGGCCGGGCGAGCAGTACTTC. It specifies CASSLTSTAGGPGEQYF.

The chain links TRBV20-1 to TRBJ2-7; D unresolved. This CDR3 comprises 12 residues. V was pared by 3 bases and J by 0 bases, with 6 bases between. Germline-derived CDR1 and CDR2 are DFQATT and SNEGSKA (reference sequence). The CDR3 sequence: CSASYSSYEQYF. CDR3 in DNA: TGCAGTGCTAGTTACAGCTCCTACGAGCAGTACTTC.

This clonotype was seen only a few times. V is TRBV27 and J is TRBJ2-1; 8 bases agree with TRBD1. The V gene's germline CDR1 is MNHEY and CDR2 SMNVEV (reference sequence). Trimming cost V 6 bases and J 1 base; bases outside gene matches: 8. The CDR3 extends over 16 amino acids. The CDR3 region is CASRTQGVRSYNEQFF. In nucleotides, the CDR3 is TGTGCCAGCAGGACACAGGGGGTTAGGTCCTACAATGAGCAGTTCTTC.

This clonotype was detected a few times. Written as DNA, the CDR3 is TGCAGTGCCACTTTCTACGAGCAGTACTTC. Encoded protein: CSATFYEQYF. The genes are TRBV20-1 and TRBJ2-7; D uncertain. Looked up from germline, CDR1 is DFQATT and CDR2 is SNEGSKA (reference sequence). V dropped 6 bases and J dropped 3 bases, with 6 bases sitting between them. The CDR3 runs to 10 residues.

This chain connects TRBV7-6 to TRBJ2-5; TRBD2 matches at 8 bases. The V and J ends lost 6 bases and 4 bases, in that order; junction bases with no gene match: 10. Germline CDR1 and CDR2: SGHVS and FNYEAQ. The CDR3 spans 15 residues. The CDR3 DNA follows: TGTGCCAGCAGACCAGCGGGAGAGGGGTCAGAGACCCAGTACTTC. This codes for CASRPAGEGSETQYF.

The chain links TRBV21-1 to TRBJ2-7; TRBD1, the table's D call, lacks a check against the DNA. TRBV21-1 is a pseudogene. CDR3 size: 14 residues. Written as DNA, the CDR3 is TGTGCCAGCAGCACTTGTGGACAGGCCTACGAGCAGTACTTC. Translation: CASSTCGQAYEQYF.

V usage is TRBV6-1 and J usage is TRBJ2-3, with TRBD1 matching over 11 bases. Germline CDR1 and CDR2: MNHNS and SASEGT. The ends lost 1 base at V and 4 bases at J; junction bases unmatched: 10. The CDR3 spans 18 residues. The CDR3 DNA follows: TGTGCCAGCAGTGAAGAGGGGTGGACAGGGGGCGCGGCAGATACGCAGTATTTT. This encodes CASSEEGWTGGAADTQYF.

The rearrangement joins TRBV9 to TRBJ2-5; the D gene could be TRBD1 or TRBD2 (5 bases each). Trimming shortened V by 0 bases and J by 2 bases, and 8 bases separated the two germline ends. Germline loops: CDR1 SGDLS, CDR2 YYNGEE. CDR3 size: 14 residues. CDR3 residues: CASSVGGYQETQYF. CDR3 coding DNA: TGTGCCAGCAGCGTAGGGGGGTATCAAGAGACCCAGTACTTC.

There are a few counts of this clonotype. This chain joins TRBV28 and TRBJ2-7; 11 nucleotides align to TRBD1. Trimming at V came to 5 bases and at J to 7 bases, leaving 16 bases not matched to a gene. The CDR3 consists of 17 residues. Germline assignment: CDR1 MDHEN and CDR2 SYDVKM. DNA of the CDR3: TGTGCCAGCAGTGAAGTTTCCGGAGGACAGGGGGCTTGGGAGCAGTACTTC. This encodes CASSEVSGGQGAWEQYF.

In this sample, this clonotype turned up a few times. The CDR3 DNA reads as TGCAGTGCTAGTAAGCAGGGGCCCTTGAACACTGAAGCTTTCTTT. It encodes CSASKQGPLNTEAFF. The genes are TRBV20-1 and TRBJ1-1, with D tentatively TRBD1 (6 bases). V shed 3 bases and J shed 0 bases, with 14 bases lying between them. This CDR3 has 15 residues. CDR1 and CDR2 from the germline V gene are DFQATT and SNEGSKA (reference sequence).

The rearrangement links TRBV7-2 to TRBJ1-2; D not resolved. There are 13 residues in the CDR3. The V gene lost 1 base and the J gene lost 4 bases, with 7 bases spanning the gap. CDR1 and CDR2 (germline): SGHTA, FQGNSA. The CDR3 loop reads CASSLGRVYGYTF. CDR3 in DNA: TGTGCCAGCAGCTTAGGGAGGGTCTATGGCTACACCTTC.

The chain couples TRBV5-1 to TRBJ2-5; the D gene is possibly TRBD2 (7 bases). The CDR3 is 13 residues long. The germline V and J ends were trimmed by 4 bases and 3 bases, with 10 bases remaining between them. Germline V lookup: CDR1 SGHRS, CDR2 YFSETQ. In nucleotides, the CDR3 is TGCGCCAGCAGCCGGGGGGCGGAAGAGACCCAGTACTTC. This codes for CASSRGAEETQYF.

There are a few counts of this clonotype. This chain links TRBV20-1 with TRBJ2-7; TRBD1 aligns across 9 bases. The CDR3 has 16 residues. Unmatched junction bases numbered 17, after V lost 6 bases and J lost 5 bases. The V gene's germline CDR1 is DFQATT and CDR2 SNEGSKA (reference sequence). This CDR3 reads CSAPRGTGIMGNEQYF. The CDR3 coding sequence is TGCAGTGCCCCTCGAGGGACAGGGATCATGGGGAACGAGCAGTACTTC.

This chain joins TRBV20-1 and TRBJ2-1; TRBD2 agrees at 13 bases. J lost 8 bases, V lost 5 bases, and 6 bases had no gene match. This CDR3 region has 14 residues. Germline V gene lookup returns CDR1 DFQATT and CDR2 SNEGSKA (reference sequence). The CDR3 sequence is CSAGTSGMQHEQFF. For the CDR3, the DNA is TGCAGTGCTGGGACTAGCGGGATGCAGCATGAGCAGTTCTTC.

The rearrangement uses TRBV27 and TRBJ1-2; D not certain. The germline gives CDR1 MNHEY, CDR2 SMNVEV (reference sequence). The CDR3 has 14 amino acids. V shed 4 bases and J shed 8 bases, with 17 bases lying between them. The CDR3: CASSSSAGLAGYTF. The CDR3 coding sequence is TGTGCCAGCAGTTCTTCAGCGGGTCTGGCCGGCTACACCTTC.

This chain links TRBV7-2 with TRBJ2-3; 9 bases fit TRBD2. After removal of 5 bases from V and 8 bases from J, the junction contained 20 bases not matched to a gene. This CDR3 comprises 18 residues. Germline lookup yields CDR1 SGHTA and CDR2 FQGNSA. Here the CDR3 DNA reads TGTGCCAGCAGCCAATTCGACGCGTCGGCGGGAGGGCCATCTACGCAGTATTTT. Amino acids: CASSQFDASAGGPSTQYF.

The chain couples TRBV7-2 to TRBJ2-3, with 13 bases fitting TRBD2. This CDR3 comprises 16 residues. V shed 2 bases and J 10 bases; nucleotides not matched to a gene: 9. CDR1 and CDR2 from the germline V gene are SGHTA and FQGNSA. CDR3 residues: CASSLSGLAGAEPQYF. The DNA for the CDR3 is TGTGCCAGCAGCTTATCCGGACTAGCGGGAGCCGAGCCGCAGTATTTT.

This clonotype has a handful of counts. V is TRBV7-9 and J is TRBJ2-5; D unclear. The CDR3 loop spans 15 amino acids. V was clipped by 0 bases and J by 4 bases, with 12 bases between them. CDR1 is SEHNR, CDR2 FQNEAQ, per germline (reference sequence). The DNA for the CDR3 is TGTGCCAGCAGCTTAGCGTTCGGTCTAGGAGAGACCCAGTACTTC. Its translation: CASSLAFGLGETQYF.

The table lists this clonotype with a few counts. The V call is TRBV20-1, the J call TRBJ2-3; 10 bases are a match to TRBD2. V trimming: 3 bases; J trimming: 4 bases; junction bases outside the gene matches: 13. The CDR3 is 17 residues long. Germline-derived CDR1 and CDR2 are DFQATT and SNEGSKA (reference sequence). CDR3 protein: CSARGDFLAGASDTQYF. CDR3 coding DNA: TGCAGTGCTAGGGGGGACTTTCTAGCGGGAGCCTCAGATACGCAGTATTTT.

This clonotype was picked up a small number of times. The chain couples TRBV7-9 to TRBJ2-7; a weak D match, TRBD1 (6 bases). V was trimmed by 5 bases and J by 4 bases, leaving 15 bases between them. The CDR3 is made up of 14 amino acids. Per germline, CDR1 SEHNR and CDR2 FQNEAQ (reference sequence). The CDR3 region has the DNA TGTGCCAGCAGCACTACAGGGTTCACATACGAGCAGTACTTC. This gives the protein CASSTTGFTYEQYF.

The chain uses TRBV7-2 and TRBJ2-1; 9 positions agree with TRBD1. The CDR3 sequence is 16 residues long. The junction had 4 bases not matched to a gene; V was cut back by 1 base and J by 3 bases. The germline V gene encodes CDR1 SGHTA and CDR2 FQGNSA. The chain's CDR3 is CASSLVGTGLYNEQFF. The CDR3 DNA reads as TGTGCCAGCAGCTTAGTCGGGACAGGGCTCTACAATGAGCAGTTCTTC.